The 10 T cell receptor beta chains in this list originate from one sample, sequenced in a study of cytomegalovirus exposure and HLA in healthy donors. This PCR relied on a set of 60 Vbeta primers and 13 Jbeta primers. Data came from immunoSEQ multiplex PCR; TCRdb stores just in-frame clones and leaves some out. The sample yields 100,000 to 150,000 clones, roughly 88% seen once. Sequenced input: PBMCs. All receptors come from a boy younger than 18 in good health and CMV-seronegative.

The chain combines TRBV5-1 with TRBJ2-5, with D hard to call. The V and J ends lost 1 base and 5 bases respectively, with 12 bases between them. The CDR3 sequence is 14 residues long. The V gene's germline CDR1 is SGHRS and CDR2 YFSETQ. CDR3 region: CASSLSQSEETQYF. CDR3 nucleotide sequence: TGCGCCAGCAGCTTGTCTCAGTCGGAGGAGACCCAGTACTTC.

The chain combines TRBV10-3 with TRBJ2-5; perhaps TRBD2 as D (6 bases). The assigned J gene may be wrong: the sequence end matches TRBJ2-7 better. The CDR3 loop spans 13 amino acids. Germline CDR1 is ENHRY and CDR2 is SYGVKD. The CDR3 nucleotides read TGTGCCATCGGTGCGGGAAGAACCCACGAGCAGTACTTC. This encodes CAIGAGRTHEQYF.

The chain recombines TRBV5-1 with TRBJ2-5; TRBD2 aligns across 12 bases. Germline V gene sequence: CDR1 SGHRS, CDR2 YFSETQ. The V gene end was trimmed by 1 base and the J gene end by 0 bases; junction bases not matched to a gene: 4. The CDR3 loop spans 17 amino acids. The CDR3: CASSLSLAGGNQETQYF. CDR3 DNA sequence: TGCGCCAGCAGCTTGTCACTAGCGGGGGGAAACCAAGAGACCCAGTACTTC.

This chain connects TRBV4-1 to TRBJ1-3, with D tentatively TRBD1 (6 bases). The CDR3 extends over 16 amino acids. Germline V lookup: CDR1 MGHRA, CDR2 YSYEKL. V was clipped by 4 bases and J by 0 bases, with 13 bases between them. The CDR3 DNA follows: TGCGCCAGCAGCCCGAAGACAGGCAACTCTGGAAACACCATATATTTT. This gives the protein CASSPKTGNSGNTIYF.

This clone was seen only a few times. V usage is TRBV7-9 and J usage is TRBJ1-1; 7 positions match TRBD1. V trimming: 5 bases; J trimming: 4 bases; junction bases outside the gene matches: 7. The CDR3 is 14 residues long. In germline, CDR1 is SEHNR, CDR2 FQNEAQ (reference sequence). This CDR3 is CASSLTGDGTEAFF. For the CDR3, the DNA is TGTGCCAGCAGCCTCACAGGGGACGGCACTGAAGCTTTCTTT.

On this clone itself: Other DNA sequences within the sample encode an identical CDR3. This chain connects TRBV21-1 to TRBJ1-2; no check of the table's D call, TRBD1, against the DNA was made. TRBV21-1 counts as a pseudogene. The CDR3 sequence is 13 residues long. CDR3 protein: CASSKGAPYGYTF. The CDR3 DNA is TGTGCCAGCAGCAAAGGGGCGCCCTATGGCTACACCTTC.

V and J are TRBV9 and TRBJ2-1; weak D call: TRBD2 (6 bases). The CDR3 has 16 residues. The V and J ends lost 0 bases and 9 bases respectively, with 19 bases between them. In germline, CDR1 is SGDLS, CDR2 YYNGEE. The CDR3 here is CASSVGGSLRDGEQFF. The CDR3 DNA reads TGTGCCAGCAGCGTAGGTGGTAGCTTGCGGGATGGTGAGCAGTTCTTC.

Remarks on this clone: One end of the junction does not line up with germline, which may come from a read error. The rearrangement joins TRBV7-6 to TRBJ1-4, with 8 bases aligning to TRBD1. Germline loops: CDR1 SGHVS, CDR2 FNYEAQ. The CDR3 is 15 amino acids. Written as DNA, the CDR3 is TGTGCCAGCAGCATAGCGACAGGGGACAATGAAAAACTGTTTTTT. Translation gives CASSIATGDNEKLFF.

The DNA of the CDR3 is TGTGCCAGCAGCTTAGAAGAGACTAGCATCGTGTTCTTC. Translation gives CASSLEETSIVFF. The genes are TRBV11-2 and TRBJ2-1; the match to TRBD2 covers 7 bases. The germline gives CDR1 SGHAT, CDR2 FQNNGV. The V segment lost 0 bases and the J segment 15 bases; nucleotides outside the gene matches: 8. This CDR3 contains 13 residues.

This chain links TRBV6-5 with TRBJ2-3; D ambiguous. From germline, CDR1 is MNHEY and CDR2 SVGAGI. Trimming pared 5 bases from V and 2 bases from J, leaving 8 bases between. This CDR3 region has 13 residues. The CDR3 bases are TGTGCCAGCAGTCACGGGTCCACAGATACGCAGTATTTT. Protein sequence: CASSHGSTDTQYF.